This record concerns one T cell receptor beta chain sequence. Its antigen is unidentified. The protocol was immunoSEQ multiplex PCR, while the TCRdb copy is restricted to in-frame clones and leaves out a portion. There are about 130,000 clones in the sample; approximately 92% occur only once, and around 0.16% lies in the top ten. The CDR3 contains 14 residues. Trimming cost V 4 bases and J 0 bases, with 11 bases left between them. The germline V gene encodes CDR1 SGHNT and CDR2 YYREEE (reference sequence). The data were taken from a study of graft-versus-host responses after intestinal transplantation. Study information: Recipients had transplants, and these were multivisceral, liver-intestinal, or isolated intestinal. Anti-thymocyte globulin induction, then tacrolimus and steroids for about three years, went to all recipients. Points from the study as a whole: Among recipient marrow samples, GvH clones were found; some appeared first in ileum or blood.

The receptor was derived from a human donor who received an intestinal transplant. This chain uses TRBV5-4 with TRBJ2-7; either TRBD1 or TRBD2 may supply D (5 bases each). The sequenced sample was unstimulated CD4+ T cells sorted from spleen or lymph node cells, obtained before intestinal transplant. As DNA, the CDR3 is TGTGCCAGCAGCCCATCAGGGAGCTCCTACGAGCAGTACTTC. Its translation: CASSPSGSSYEQYF.